This entry lists 9 T cell receptor beta chains sequenced from one sample in a study of blood T cell repertoires in COVID-19. Clones were read by immunoSEQ multiplex PCR, and TCRdb kept only the in-frame ones, dropping some. Among roughly 400,000 clones, 80% to 90% were seen once, and the ten largest hold around 1.1%. The specimen was PBMCs or T cells enriched from blood (not recorded which). These receptor sequences come from a man aged 25 to 40 who had recovered from COVID-19.

The V call is TRBV6-5, the J call TRBJ2-1; 11 positions agree with TRBD1. This CDR3 is built from 13 residues. The V gene end was trimmed by 6 bases and the J gene end by 10 bases; junction bases not matched to a gene: 5. In germline, CDR1 is MNHEY, CDR2 SVGAGI. This chain's CDR3 is CASRGTGGGEQFF. The CDR3 nucleotides are TGTGCCAGCAGGGGGACAGGGGGAGGGGAGCAGTTCTTC.

J is TRBJ2-5 and V is TRBV4-1, with 9 bases matching TRBD1. CDR1 MGHRA and CDR2 YSYEKL come from the germline V gene. The CDR3 totals 17 residues. With V trimmed by 1 base and J by 2 bases, 8 bases remained unmatched. The CDR3 spells CASSQGAAGTGQETQYF. CDR3 coding DNA: TGCGCCAGCAGCCAAGGGGCGGCCGGGACAGGGCAAGAGACCCAGTACTTC.

The chain employs TRBV4-1 and TRBJ2-5; TRBD2 aligns across 9 bases. The CDR3 totals 15 residues. The V and J ends lost 2 bases and 1 base, in that order; junction bases with no gene match: 2. Germline loops: CDR1 MGHRA, CDR2 YSYEKL. DNA of the CDR3: TGCGCCAGCAGCCAATCAGCGGGAGGCCAAGAGACCCAGTACTTC. It encodes CASSQSAGGQETQYF.

The chain combines TRBV9 with TRBJ2-5, with 14 bases aligning to TRBD2. Germline V gene sequence: CDR1 SGDLS, CDR2 YYNGEE. The CDR3 extends over 18 amino acids. With V trimmed by 3 bases and J by 0 bases, 7 bases remained unmatched. The CDR3 region is CASSGDGLAGGYQETQYF. In nucleotides, the CDR3 is TGTGCCAGCAGCGGAGACGGACTAGCGGGAGGTTACCAAGAGACCCAGTACTTC. The variable domain in full, with the rest retrieved from reference TRBV9 and TRBJ2-5, is DSGVTQTPKHLITATGQRVTLRCSPRSGDLSVYWYQQSLDQGLQFLIQYYNGEERAKGNILERFSAQQFPDLHSELNLSSLELGDSALYFCASSGDGLAGGYQETQYFGPGTRLLVL.

CDR3 region: CATRGLAGDNEQFF. The CDR3 nucleotides are TGTGCCACCAGGGGACTAGCGGGGGACAATGAGCAGTTCTTC. This chain links TRBV24-1 with TRBJ2-1; 14 positions agree with TRBD2. The CDR3 totals 14 residues. Unmatched junction bases numbered 0, after V lost 7 bases and J lost 5 bases. CDR1 KGHDR and CDR2 SFDVKD come from the germline V gene.

The chain recombines TRBV28 with TRBJ2-7, with a possible D match to TRBD2 (6 bases). This CDR3 has 14 residues. The V end lost 6 bases, the J end lost 3 bases, and 15 bases lay between the germline ends. From germline, CDR1 is MDHEN and CDR2 SYDVKM. This chain's CDR3 is CASSPGGFGYEQYF. The CDR3 nucleotides are TGTGCCAGCAGCCCCGGGGGTTTCGGCTACGAGCAGTACTTC.

The chain employs TRBV9 and TRBJ2-3; D is perhaps TRBD2 (5 bases). The CDR3 spans 12 residues. In germline, CDR1 is SGDLS, CDR2 YYNGEE. Trimming took off 4 bases at V and 9 bases at J, with 12 bases between the two ends. The CDR3 sequence: CASSSQWETQYF. The CDR3 DNA follows: TGTGCCAGCAGCTCCCAGTGGGAGACGCAGTATTTT.

The V call is TRBV6-5, the J call TRBJ2-6; D not certain. CDR1 is MNHEY, CDR2 SVGAGI, per germline. Between the trimmed V and J ends, which lost 6 bases and 0 bases, there was a span of 3 bases. The CDR3 is 13 amino acids. The DNA of the CDR3 is TGTGCCAGCAGGAGCTCTGGGGCCAACGTCCTGACTTTC. Translated, it gives CASRSSGANVLTF.

The V gene is TRBV6-1, the J gene TRBJ1-2; a possible D gene is TRBD1 (6 bases). CDR1 is MNHNS, CDR2 SASEGT, per germline. The CDR3 consists of 16 residues. V gave up 2 bases and J gave up 4 bases, with 17 bases separating them. CDR3 sequence: CASSETPGGGVYGYTF. In DNA form, the CDR3 reads TGTGCCAGCAGTGAAACGCCGGGCGGGGGCGTCTATGGCTACACCTTC.